The T cell receptor beta chain described here comes from a study of blood T cell repertoires in COVID-19. About the study: T cells, B-cell-depleted T cells, or PBMCs supplied cDNA or gDNA.

Clones were sequenced by immunoSEQ multiplex PCR, and TCRdb holds only the in-frame ones, with some missing. The sample holds about 480,000 clones, 85% to 90% seen once. The CDR3 length is 16 residues. Trimming cost V 4 bases and J 8 bases, with 18 bases left between them. Per the germline V gene, CDR1 is SEHNR and CDR2 is FQNEAQ (reference sequence). The V and J genes are TRBV7-9 and TRBJ1-6; D gene uncertain. This clonotype was sampled from a man younger than 30 with COVID-19, enrolled during active disease. Material: peripheral blood. CDR3 protein: CASSYPRSGGDSPLHF. CDR3 coding DNA: TGTGCCAGCAGCTACCCCCGGTCCGGCGGGGATTCACCCCTCCACTTT.